Listed below are T cell receptor beta chains from one sample, sequenced in a study of blood T cell repertoires in COVID-19. Assay: immunoSEQ multiplex PCR; the TCRdb copy retains only in-frame clones and omits some. The table has around 280,000 clones, around 90% seen once. Material: PBMCs or T cells enriched from blood (not recorded which). These receptors all stem from a woman aged 18-29 years with acute COVID-19. Both conserved end residues are part of each CDR3. D genes are given only for firm matches. Not all rows give a size; the values are once, few, many and, for expanded clones, a class.

J gene | clone size | V gene | D gene | CDR3 protein | CDR3 DNA
TRBJ2-1 | . | TRBV3-1/TRBV3-2 | . | CASSQDQTSRSYNEQFF | TGTGCCAGCAGCCAAGATCAGACTAGTCGTTCCTACAATGAGCAGTTCTTC
TRBJ2-1 | . | TRBV7-2 | TRBD2 | CASSLPGLAGGTNEQFF | TGTGCCAGCAGCCTCCCGGGACTAGCGGGAGGGACCAATGAGCAGTTCTTC
TRBJ1-2 | . | TRBV27 | TRBD1 | CASSLNSGQGDYGYTF | TGTGCCAGCAGTTTAAATTCCGGACAGGGGGACTATGGCTACACCTTC
TRBJ1-6 | . | TRBV2 | . | CASKTDNSPLHF | TGTGCCAGCAAGACAGACAATTCACCCCTCCACTTT
TRBJ1-5 | . | TRBV19 | . | CASSISWGLGQPQHF | TGTGCCAGTAGTATATCCTGGGGCCTAGGGCAGCCCCAGCATTTT
TRBJ2-7 | . | TRBV4-3 | . | CASSQDWQNSYEQYF | TGCGCCAGCAGCCAAGATTGGCAGAATTCCTACGAGCAGTACTTC
TRBJ2-1 | . | TRBV19 | . | CASSMTRVPYNEQFF | TGTGCCAGTAGTATGACCAGGGTTCCCTACAATGAGCAGTTCTTC
TRBJ1-5 | . | TRBV4-1 | TRBD1 | CASSQIFQTGQGKYSNQPQHF | TGCGCCAGCAGCCAAATCTTTCAAACTGGACAGGGGAAATATAGCAATCAGCCCCAGCATTTT
TRBJ2-7 | . | TRBV5-1 | . | CASSLTWGHSYEQYF | TGCGCCAGCAGCTTGACCTGGGGACACAGCTACGAGCAGTACTTC
TRBJ2-1 | . | TRBV19 | TRBD2 | CASSITIAGARYNEQFF | TGTGCCAGTAGTATAACTATAGCGGGAGCCAGATACAATGAGCAGTTCTTC
TRBJ1-2 | once | TRBV6-4 | TRBD1 | CASSDTGGAYGYTF | TGTGCCAGCAGTGACACAGGGGGCGCCTATGGCTACACCTTC
TRBJ2-5 | . | TRBV5-4 | TRBD1 | CASSFSGGMETQYF | TGTGCCAGCAGCTTCTCAGGGGGCATGGAGACCCAGTACTTC
TRBJ1-6 | . | TRBV30 | . | CAWSVWGGAMDSPLHF | TGTGCCTGGAGTGTTTGGGGGGGAGCTATGGATTCACCCCTCCACTTT
TRBJ1-1 | . | TRBV7-6 | . | CASSLGAGASGGAFF | TGTGCCAGCAGCTTAGGGGCGGGGGCGAGCGGCGGGGCTTTCTTT
TRBJ2-7 | . | TRBV15 | TRBD1 | CATSRKGRGHEQYF | TGTGCCACCAGCAGGAAGGGCAGGGGGCACGAGCAGTACTTC
TRBJ2-1 | . | TRBV6-1 | TRBD2 | CASSEDAGLAYNEQFF | TGTGCCAGCAGTGAAGATGCGGGACTAGCTTACAATGAGCAGTTCTTC
TRBJ1-3 | . | TRBV11-2 | . | CASSLDNRVLGNTIYF | TGTGCCAGCAGCTTAGACAACAGGGTATTGGGAAACACCATATATTTT
TRBJ2-1 | . | TRBV28 | . | CASVGSAREQFF | TGTGCCAGCGTAGGAAGCGCGCGTGAGCAGTTCTTC
TRBJ2-7 | . | TRBV4-1 | TRBD1 | CASSQGSRTGLSYEQYF | TGCGCCAGCAGCCAGGGGTCCCGGACAGGACTCTCCTACGAGCAGTACTTC
TRBJ2-5 | once | TRBV24-1 | . | CATSDASGAGETQYF | TGTGCCACCAGTGATGCCTCTGGGGCCGGGGAGACCCAGTACTTC
TRBJ2-2 | . | TRBV18 | TRBD2 | CASSQEAGVGSGELFF | TGTGCCAGCTCCCAAGAAGCGGGAGTAGGCTCCGGGGAGCTGTTTTTT
TRBJ2-2 | . | TRBV10-2 | TRBD1 | CASEGQGTGELFF | TGCGCCAGCGAGGGACAGGGGACCGGGGAGCTGTTTTTT
TRBJ1-5 | . | TRBV4-2 | . | CASSQARAPNQPQHF | TGTGCCAGCAGCCAAGCCAGGGCACCCAATCAGCCCCAGCATTTT
TRBJ2-3 | . | TRBV9 | TRBD2 | CASSQRPPGLVTDTQYF | TGTGCCAGCAGCCAGAGGCCTCCGGGACTAGTCACAGATACGCAGTATTTT
TRBJ2-7 | . | TRBV7-2 | . | CASSLGAGVEQYF | TGTGCCAGCAGCCTGGGGGCGGGGGTCGAGCAGTACTTC
TRBJ2-3 | . | TRBV14 | TRBD2 | CAIPGLQKHTQYF | TGTGCCATCCCGGGACTACAAAAACATACGCAGTATTTT
TRBJ1-2 | . | TRBV28 | . | CASQRTVTYGYTF | TGTGCCAGCCAGAGGACAGTAACCTATGGCTACACCTTC
TRBJ1-3 | many | TRBV27 | . | CASSIQGPGNTIYF | TGTGCCAGCAGCATCCAGGGGCCAGGAAACACCATATATTTT
TRBJ1-5 | . | TRBV28 | . | CASSLFASGGNQPQHF | TGTGCCAGCAGTTTATTTGCTTCAGGGGGCAATCAGCCCCAGCATTTT
TRBJ1-1 | . | TRBV28 | TRBD1 | CASPPGTGGTEAFF | TGTGCCAGCCCCCCCGGGACAGGGGGCACTGAAGCTTTCTTT
TRBJ1-2 | . | TRBV30 | . | CAWSVRSNYTF | TGTGCCTGGAGTGTACGGTCCAACTACACCTTC
TRBJ2-7 | few | TRBV11-2 | . | CASSPTVPLNYEQYF | TGTGCCAGCAGCCCGACAGTCCCCCTTAACTACGAGCAGTACTTC
TRBJ1-5 | . | TRBV28 | . | CASTPGQGYSQPQHF | TGTGCCAGCACCCCGGGGCAGGGGTACAGTCAGCCCCAGCATTTT
TRBJ1-1 | . | TRBV18 | . | CASSTGEAEAFF | TGTGCCAGCTCTACGGGGGAAGCTGAAGCTTTCTTT
TRBJ2-3 | once | TRBV7-8 | TRBD1 | CASSPGQASTDTQYF | TGTGCCAGCAGCCCAGGACAGGCTAGCACAGATACGCAGTATTTT
TRBJ2-1 | . | TRBV30 | TRBD1 | CAWKPGQYNEQFF | TGTGCCTGGAAGCCGGGACAGTACAATGAGCAGTTCTTC
TRBJ2-4 | . | TRBV5-6 | TRBD1 | CASSLRQGVPKNIQYF | TGTGCCAGCAGCCTAAGACAGGGCGTTCCCAAAAACATTCAGTACTTC
TRBJ1-5 | . | TRBV27 | TRBD1 | CASSTGTGNQPQHF | TGTGCCAGCAGTACCGGGACAGGGAATCAGCCCCAGCATTTT
TRBJ2-3 | . | TRBV29-1 | TRBD1 | CSVGPGQAMTDTQYF | TGCAGCGTGGGGCCGGGACAGGCTATGACAGATACGCAGTATTTT
TRBJ2-1 | . | TRBV5-1 | TRBD2 | CASSFPSSGRASGYNEQFF | TGCGCCAGCAGCTTTCCTTCTAGCGGGAGGGCCTCAGGGTACAATGAGCAGTTCTTC
TRBJ2-6 | . | TRBV2 | . | CASSRDSGANVLTF | TGTGCCAGCAGTCGGGACTCTGGGGCCAACGTCCTGACTTTC
TRBJ2-7 | . | TRBV11-2 | TRBD1 | CASSLAPGQAYEQYF | TGTGCCAGCAGCTTAGCCCCGGGACAGGCCTACGAGCAGTACTTC